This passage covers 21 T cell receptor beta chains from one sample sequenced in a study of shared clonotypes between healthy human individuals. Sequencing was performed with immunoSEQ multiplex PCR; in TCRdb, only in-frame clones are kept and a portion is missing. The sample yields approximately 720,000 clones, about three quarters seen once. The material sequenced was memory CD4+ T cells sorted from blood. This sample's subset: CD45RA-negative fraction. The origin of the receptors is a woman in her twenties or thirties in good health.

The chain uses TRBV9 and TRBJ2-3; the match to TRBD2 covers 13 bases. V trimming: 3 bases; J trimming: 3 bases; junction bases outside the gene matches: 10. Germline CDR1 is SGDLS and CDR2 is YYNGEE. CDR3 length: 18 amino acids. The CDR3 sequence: CASSARLAGGRHTDTQYF. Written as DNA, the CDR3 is TGTGCCAGCAGCGCCCGACTAGCGGGAGGCCGACATACAGATACGCAGTATTTT.

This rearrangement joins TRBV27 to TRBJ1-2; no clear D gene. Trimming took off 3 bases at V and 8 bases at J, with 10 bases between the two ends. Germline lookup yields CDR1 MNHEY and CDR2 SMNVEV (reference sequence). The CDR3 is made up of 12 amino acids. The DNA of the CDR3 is TGTGCCAGCAGTTTGAATGGACGCGGCTACACCTTC. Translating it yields CASSLNGRGYTF.

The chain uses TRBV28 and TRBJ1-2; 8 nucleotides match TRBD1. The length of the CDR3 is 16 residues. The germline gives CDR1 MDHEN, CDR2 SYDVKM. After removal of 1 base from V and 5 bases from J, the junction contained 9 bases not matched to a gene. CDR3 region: CASSLFRTTGGYGYTF. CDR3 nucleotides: TGTGCCAGCAGTTTATTCCGCACTACAGGGGGGTATGGCTACACCTTC.

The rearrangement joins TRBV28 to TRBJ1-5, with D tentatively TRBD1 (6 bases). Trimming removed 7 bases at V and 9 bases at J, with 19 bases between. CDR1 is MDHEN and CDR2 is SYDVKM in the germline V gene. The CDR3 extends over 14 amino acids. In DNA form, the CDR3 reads TGTGCCAGCACCCGGGGGGCGCACGGGCGGCCCCAGCATTTT. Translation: CASTRGAHGRPQHF.

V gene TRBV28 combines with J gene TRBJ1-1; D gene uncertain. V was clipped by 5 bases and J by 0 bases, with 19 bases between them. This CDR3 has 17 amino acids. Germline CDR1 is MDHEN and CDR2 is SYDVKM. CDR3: CASSPMSGRGMNTEAFF. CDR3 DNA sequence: TGTGCCAGCAGTCCCATGAGCGGGCGTGGAATGAACACTGAAGCTTTCTTT.

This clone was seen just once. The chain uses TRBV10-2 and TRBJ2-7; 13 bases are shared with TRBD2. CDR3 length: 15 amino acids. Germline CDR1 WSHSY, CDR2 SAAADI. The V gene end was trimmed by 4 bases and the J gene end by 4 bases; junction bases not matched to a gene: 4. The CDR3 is CASSGTSGSLYEQYF. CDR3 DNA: TGCGCCAGCAGTGGGACTAGCGGGAGTTTATACGAGCAGTACTTC.

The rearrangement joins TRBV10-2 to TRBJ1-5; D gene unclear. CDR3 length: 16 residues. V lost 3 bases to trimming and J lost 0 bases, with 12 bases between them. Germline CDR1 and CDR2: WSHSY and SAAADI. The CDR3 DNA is TGCGCCAGCAGTGATAGTTTGAGGCGTAGCAATCAGCCCCAGCATTTT. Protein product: CASSDSLRRSNQPQHF.

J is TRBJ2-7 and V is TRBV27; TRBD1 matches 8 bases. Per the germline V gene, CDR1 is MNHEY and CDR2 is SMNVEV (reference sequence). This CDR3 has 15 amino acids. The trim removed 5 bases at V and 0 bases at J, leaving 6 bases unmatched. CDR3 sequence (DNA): TGTGCCAGCAGTCACGCGGACAGGGCCTCCTACGAGCAGTACTTC. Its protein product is CASSHADRASYEQYF.

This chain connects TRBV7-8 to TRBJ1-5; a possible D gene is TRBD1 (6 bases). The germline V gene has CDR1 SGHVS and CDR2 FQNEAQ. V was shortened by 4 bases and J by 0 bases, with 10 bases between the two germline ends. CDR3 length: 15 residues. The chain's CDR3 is CASSYNRDSNQPQHF. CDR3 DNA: TGTGCCAGCAGCTACAACAGGGATAGCAATCAGCCCCAGCATTTT.

The CDR3 nucleotides are TGCGCCAGCAGCTTGGCAGGGTCGTTTGGTGAAAAACTGTTTTTT. This codes for CASSLAGSFGEKLFF. This chain joins TRBV5-1 and TRBJ1-4; a weak D match, TRBD1 (5 bases). With 0 bases removed from V and 7 bases from J, the gap between germline ends came to 13 bases. Germline V gene sequence: CDR1 SGHRS, CDR2 YFSETQ. The CDR3 runs to 15 residues.

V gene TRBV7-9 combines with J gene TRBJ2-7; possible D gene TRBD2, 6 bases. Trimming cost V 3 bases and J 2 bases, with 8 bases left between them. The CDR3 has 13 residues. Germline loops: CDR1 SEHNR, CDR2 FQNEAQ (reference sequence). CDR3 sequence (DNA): TGTGCCAGCAGCTTTGGCGGGGCCTACGAGCAGTACTTC. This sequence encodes CASSFGGAYEQYF.

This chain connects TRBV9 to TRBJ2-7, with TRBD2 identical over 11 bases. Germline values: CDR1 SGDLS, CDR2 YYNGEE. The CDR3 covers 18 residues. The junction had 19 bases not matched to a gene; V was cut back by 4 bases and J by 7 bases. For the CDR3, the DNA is TGTGCCAGCAGCCCCCGGGGGAACCGACTAGCGGGATTGGGTGAGCAGTACTTC. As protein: CASSPRGNRLAGLGEQYF.

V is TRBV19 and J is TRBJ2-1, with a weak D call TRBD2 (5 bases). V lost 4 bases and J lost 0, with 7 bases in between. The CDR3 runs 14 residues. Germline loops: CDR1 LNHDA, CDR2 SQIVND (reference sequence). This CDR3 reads CASSTGSSYNEQFF. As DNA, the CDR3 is TGTGCCAGTAGTACGGGGAGCTCCTACAATGAGCAGTTCTTC.

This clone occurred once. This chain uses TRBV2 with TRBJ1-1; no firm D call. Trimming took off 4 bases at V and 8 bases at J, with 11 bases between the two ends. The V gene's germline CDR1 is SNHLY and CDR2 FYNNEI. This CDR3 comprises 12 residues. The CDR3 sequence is CASSVFESEAFF. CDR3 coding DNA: TGTGCCAGCAGTGTCTTCGAGAGCGAAGCTTTCTTT.

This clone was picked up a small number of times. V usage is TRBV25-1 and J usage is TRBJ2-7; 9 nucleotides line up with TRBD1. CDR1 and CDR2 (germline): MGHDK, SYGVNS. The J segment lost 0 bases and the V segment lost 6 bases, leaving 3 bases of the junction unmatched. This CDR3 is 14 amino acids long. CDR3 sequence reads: CASSPQGASYEQYF. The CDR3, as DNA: TGTGCCAGCAGCCCACAGGGGGCCTCCTACGAGCAGTACTTC.

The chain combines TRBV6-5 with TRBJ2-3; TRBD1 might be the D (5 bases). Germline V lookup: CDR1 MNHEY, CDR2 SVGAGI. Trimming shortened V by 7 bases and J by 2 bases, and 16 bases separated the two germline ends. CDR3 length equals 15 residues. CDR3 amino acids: CASKLRALATDTQYF. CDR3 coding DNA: TGTGCCAGCAAACTCAGGGCTCTTGCCACAGATACGCAGTATTTT.

The CDR3 region has the DNA TGTGCCAGCAGCTTAGATCTCAGCGGGGTATTTGGAGAGCAGTACTTC. It translates to CASSLDLSGVFGEQYF. The chain joins TRBV11-2 to TRBJ2-7; TRBD2 matches at 7 bases. From germline, CDR1 is SGHAT and CDR2 FQNNGV. V lost 0 bases and J lost 7; bases outside the gene matches: 12. The CDR3 consists of 16 residues.

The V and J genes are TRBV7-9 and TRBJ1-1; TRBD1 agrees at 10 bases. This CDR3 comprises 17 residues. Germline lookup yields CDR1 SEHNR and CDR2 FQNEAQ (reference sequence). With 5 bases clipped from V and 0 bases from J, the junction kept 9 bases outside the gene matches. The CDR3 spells CASSPGDRGVLNTEAFF. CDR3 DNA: TGTGCCAGCAGCCCCGGGGACAGGGGTGTACTGAACACTGAAGCTTTCTTT.

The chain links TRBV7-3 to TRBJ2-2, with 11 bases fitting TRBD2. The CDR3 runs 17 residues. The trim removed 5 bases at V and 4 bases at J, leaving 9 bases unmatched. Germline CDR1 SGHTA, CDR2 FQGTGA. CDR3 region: CASSEELAGAGTGELFF. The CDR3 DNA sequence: TGTGCCAGCAGCGAAGAACTAGCGGGAGCCGGCACCGGGGAGCTGTTTTTT.

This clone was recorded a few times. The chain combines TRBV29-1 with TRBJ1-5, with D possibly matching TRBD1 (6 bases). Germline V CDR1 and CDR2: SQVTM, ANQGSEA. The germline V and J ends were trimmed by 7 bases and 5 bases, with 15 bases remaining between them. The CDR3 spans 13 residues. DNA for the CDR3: TGCAGCGCCTCCGGGACAAAGGATCAGCCCCAGCATTTT. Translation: CSASGTKDQPQHF.

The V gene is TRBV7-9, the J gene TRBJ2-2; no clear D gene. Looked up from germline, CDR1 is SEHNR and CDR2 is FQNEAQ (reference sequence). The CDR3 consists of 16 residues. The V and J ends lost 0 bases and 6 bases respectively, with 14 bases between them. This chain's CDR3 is CASSLAKPLHAGELFF. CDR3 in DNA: TGTGCCAGCAGCTTAGCGAAGCCCCTACACGCCGGGGAGCTGTTTTTT.